Listed below are T cell receptor beta chains from one sample, sequenced in a study of blood T cell repertoires in COVID-19. Sequencing used immunoSEQ multiplex PCR; TCRdb keeps in-frame clones, though not all of them. The sample yields about 230,000 clones, roughly 80% seen once. Input material: peripheral blood. These receptors were obtained from a woman at least 80 years old with acute or convalescent COVID-19. The CDR3 runs from the conserved cysteine through the conserved F or W. A D gene is named only where the DNA matches it firmly. Rows give clone size only sometimes, using once, few, many, or a class for an expanded clone.

V gene: TRBV7-9
clone size: -
J gene: TRBJ2-1
CDR3 length: 15
D gene: TRBD1
CDR3 DNA: TGTGCCAGCAGCCCCGGGACAGGGAGGATCAATGAGCAGTTCTTC
CDR3 protein: CASSPGTGRINEQFF

V gene: TRBV7-9
clone size: -
J gene: TRBJ1-1
CDR3 length: 14
D gene: TRBD1
CDR3 DNA: TGTGCCAGCAGCCCAAGACAGGGGGCTGCTGAAGCTTTCTTT
CDR3 protein: CASSPRQGAAEAFF

V gene: TRBV5-1
clone size: -
J gene: TRBJ1-1
CDR3 length: 14
D gene: -
CDR3 DNA: TGCGCCAGCAGCTTGGGTGCGATGAACACTGAAGCTTTCTTT
CDR3 protein: CASSLGAMNTEAFF

V gene: TRBV19
clone size: -
J gene: TRBJ1-1
CDR3 length: 13
D gene: -
CDR3 DNA: TGTGCCAGTAGTACACAGCCTTCAGGGGAAGCTTTCTTT
CDR3 protein: CASSTQPSGEAFF

V gene: TRBV19
clone size: -
J gene: TRBJ1-1
CDR3 length: 14
D gene: -
CDR3 DNA: TGTGCCAGTAGTAGCGGGACCGTCAACACTGAAGCTTTCTTT
CDR3 protein: CASSSGTVNTEAFF

V gene: TRBV28
clone size: -
J gene: TRBJ1-5
CDR3 length: 16
D gene: -
CDR3 DNA: TGTGCCAGCAGTTTCGGAGGGAGAGGTAGCAATCAGCCCCAGCATTTT
CDR3 protein: CASSFGGRGSNQPQHF

V gene: TRBV2
clone size: -
J gene: TRBJ1-5
CDR3 length: 14
D gene: TRBD1
CDR3 DNA: TGTGCCAGCAGACAGGGGGGGTCCAATCAGCCCCAGCATTTT
CDR3 protein: CASRQGGSNQPQHF

V gene: TRBV5-1
clone size: -
J gene: TRBJ2-6
CDR3 length: 18
D gene: TRBD1
CDR3 DNA: TGCGCCAGCAGCTTGGGGACAGGTTTGTCCTCTGGGGCCAACGTCCTGACTTTC
CDR3 protein: CASSLGTGLSSGANVLTF

V gene: TRBV4-2
clone size: -
J gene: TRBJ2-5
CDR3 length: 15
D gene: -
CDR3 DNA: TGTGCCAGCAGCCAAGATCAAGGGGCTCAAGAGACCCAGTACTTC
CDR3 protein: CASSQDQGAQETQYF

V gene: TRBV7-9
clone size: -
J gene: TRBJ2-7
CDR3 length: 12
D gene: -
CDR3 DNA: TGTGCCAGCAGCAGGACAGATTACGAGCAGTACTTC
CDR3 protein: CASSRTDYEQYF

V gene: TRBV19
clone size: -
J gene: TRBJ2-7
CDR3 length: 13
D gene: -
CDR3 DNA: TGTGCCAGTAAGGAGTTTTCCTTTTACGAGCAGTACTTC
CDR3 protein: CASKEFSFYEQYF

V gene: TRBV19
clone size: -
J gene: TRBJ1-2
CDR3 length: 14
D gene: TRBD1
CDR3 DNA: TGTGCCAGTAGTATGGCAGGGGGCGGCTATGGCTACACCTTC
CDR3 protein: CASSMAGGGYGYTF

V gene: TRBV2
clone size: few
J gene: TRBJ1-5
CDR3 length: 17
D gene: TRBD1
CDR3 DNA: TGTGCCAGCAGGCAGGGACAGTTAATCCAAGGCAATCAGCCCCAGCATTTT
CDR3 protein: CASRQGQLIQGNQPQHF

V gene: TRBV30
clone size: -
J gene: TRBJ1-6
CDR3 length: 12
D gene: TRBD1
CDR3 DNA: TGTGCCTGGAGTCGCACAGGGGTAACCCTCCACTTT
CDR3 protein: CAWSRTGVTLHF

V gene: TRBV29-1
clone size: -
J gene: TRBJ1-2
CDR3 length: 15
D gene: -
CDR3 DNA: TGCAGTGTTGGACCGCCCGGGCGGAGGAGGTATGGCTACACCTTC
CDR3 protein: CSVGPPGRRRYGYTF

V gene: TRBV19
clone size: once
J gene: TRBJ1-1
CDR3 length: 15
D gene: -
CDR3 DNA: TGTGCCAGTACCCCGGAGGGAGGAATGAACACTGAAGCTTTCTTT
CDR3 protein: CASTPEGGMNTEAFF

V gene: TRBV6-5
clone size: -
J gene: TRBJ1-2
CDR3 length: 14
D gene: -
CDR3 DNA: TGTGCCAGCAGTCCAGGCCTGAGTAACTATGGCTACACCTTC
CDR3 protein: CASSPGLSNYGYTF

V gene: TRBV7-3
clone size: -
J gene: TRBJ2-2
CDR3 length: 17
D gene: TRBD1
CDR3 DNA: TGTGCCAGCAGCTTAAGGGGACAGGGCGCAGGGGCCGGGGAGCTGTTTTTT
CDR3 protein: CASSLRGQGAGAGELFF

V gene: TRBV5-1
clone size: -
J gene: TRBJ1-2
CDR3 length: 14
D gene: -
CDR3 DNA: TGCGCCAGCAGCTCGGCGCAGGGTCAGTTTGGCTACACCTTC
CDR3 protein: CASSSAQGQFGYTF

V gene: TRBV19
clone size: few
J gene: TRBJ1-3
CDR3 length: 15
D gene: TRBD1
CDR3 DNA: TGTGCCAGTAATTTCCCGACAGGGACTGGAAACACCATATATTTT
CDR3 protein: CASNFPTGTGNTIYF

V gene: TRBV30
clone size: few
J gene: TRBJ1-6
CDR3 length: 15
D gene: -
CDR3 DNA: TGTGCCTGGACGAGGACACGGTCGGGTAATTCACCCCTCCACTTT
CDR3 protein: CAWTRTRSGNSPLHF

V gene: TRBV18
clone size: -
J gene: TRBJ2-7
CDR3 length: 14
D gene: -
CDR3 DNA: TGTGCCAGCTCACCAAGAGGGACATCTTACGAGCAGTACTTC
CDR3 protein: CASSPRGTSYEQYF

V gene: TRBV19
clone size: -
J gene: TRBJ2-3
CDR3 length: 14
D gene: TRBD2
CDR3 DNA: TGTGCCAGTAAACCAGCGGGGGCCACAGATACGCAGTATTTT
CDR3 protein: CASKPAGATDTQYF

V gene: TRBV14
clone size: -
J gene: TRBJ1-1
CDR3 length: 13
D gene: -
CDR3 DNA: TGTGCCAGCAGCCAGCCAGGGGTCACTGAAGCTTTCTTT
CDR3 protein: CASSQPGVTEAFF

V gene: TRBV28
clone size: -
J gene: TRBJ1-4
CDR3 length: 16
D gene: TRBD1
CDR3 DNA: TGTGCCAGCAGCCCCAGGGGGCGCGGAGGGGGGGAAAGACTGTTTTTT
CDR3 protein: CASSPRGRGGGERLFF

V gene: TRBV10-3
clone size: -
J gene: TRBJ2-7
CDR3 length: 13
D gene: -
CDR3 DNA: TGTGCCCTCAGGAAAGGGCAGGGCTACGAGCAGTACTTC
CDR3 protein: CALRKGQGYEQYF

V gene: TRBV7-8
clone size: -
J gene: TRBJ2-7
CDR3 length: 13
D gene: -
CDR3 DNA: TGTGCCAGCAGCTTAGCCCTAGACTACGAGCAGTACTTC
CDR3 protein: CASSLALDYEQYF

V gene: TRBV5-1
clone size: -
J gene: TRBJ1-1
CDR3 length: 16
D gene: -
CDR3 DNA: TGCGCCAGCAGCTTTTTGGGCAGATCCATGAACACTGAAGCTTTCTTT
CDR3 protein: CASSFLGRSMNTEAFF

V gene: TRBV4-1
clone size: few
J gene: TRBJ1-4
CDR3 length: 14
D gene: TRBD1
CDR3 DNA: TGCGCCAGCAGTAGACAGGGTAAGGACGAAAAACTGTTTTTT
CDR3 protein: CASSRQGKDEKLFF

V gene: TRBV7-6
clone size: -
J gene: TRBJ2-5
CDR3 length: 16
D gene: TRBD2
CDR3 DNA: TGTGCCAGCAGCTTAGGAAGCGGGGGGGGTTTAGAGACCCAGTACTTC
CDR3 protein: CASSLGSGGGLETQYF

V gene: TRBV30
clone size: -
J gene: TRBJ2-1
CDR3 length: 15
D gene: TRBD2
CDR3 DNA: TGTGCCTGGAGGATTCTAGCGGGAGGGCCAGGGGAGCAGTTCTTC
CDR3 protein: CAWRILAGGPGEQFF

V gene: TRBV15
clone size: -
J gene: TRBJ1-2
CDR3 length: 18
D gene: TRBD1
CDR3 DNA: TGTGCCACCAGCAGAGATCAAAACAGGGGCACCTTTAACTATGGCTACACCTTC
CDR3 protein: CATSRDQNRGTFNYGYTF

V gene: TRBV5-1
clone size: once
J gene: TRBJ2-7
CDR3 length: 13
D gene: -
CDR3 DNA: TGCGCCAGCAGCCTCGAATTAGCCTACGAGCAGTACTTC
CDR3 protein: CASSLELAYEQYF

V gene: TRBV6-2/TRBV6-3
clone size: -
J gene: TRBJ1-5
CDR3 length: 15
D gene: -
CDR3 DNA: TGTGCCAGCAGTTACTTGGCTGGAAGGGGGCAGCCCCAGCATTTT
CDR3 protein: CASSYLAGRGQPQHF

V gene: TRBV5-6
clone size: -
J gene: TRBJ1-1
CDR3 length: 15
D gene: -
CDR3 DNA: TGTGCCAGCAGCTTGGTGGCCGGACAGAACACTGAAGCTTTCTTT
CDR3 protein: CASSLVAGQNTEAFF

V gene: TRBV6-1
clone size: -
J gene: TRBJ1-1
CDR3 length: 12
D gene: -
CDR3 DNA: TGTGCCAGCAGTCCGGTTGAGACTGAAGCTTTCTTT
CDR3 protein: CASSPVETEAFF

V gene: TRBV19
clone size: once
J gene: TRBJ1-5
CDR3 length: 15
D gene: -
CDR3 DNA: TGTGCCAGTCTTGAAGGGAGTGGGGAAAATCAGCCCCAGCATTTT
CDR3 protein: CASLEGSGENQPQHF

V gene: TRBV4-2
clone size: -
J gene: TRBJ1-3
CDR3 length: 17
D gene: -
CDR3 DNA: TGTGCCAGCAGCCAAGATGGCAGTGGACTACTTAGGGACACCATATATTTT
CDR3 protein: CASSQDGSGLLRDTIYF

V gene: TRBV30
clone size: -
J gene: TRBJ1-6
CDR3 length: 14
D gene: -
CDR3 DNA: TGTGCCTGGAGTGCCTACAGCTATAATTCACCCCTCCACTTT
CDR3 protein: CAWSAYSYNSPLHF

V gene: TRBV5-1
clone size: -
J gene: TRBJ2-5
CDR3 length: 14
D gene: TRBD1
CDR3 DNA: TGCGCCAGCAGCGCGGGACAGGGGGTGGAGACCCAGTACTTC
CDR3 protein: CASSAGQGVETQYF

V gene: TRBV28
clone size: -
J gene: TRBJ1-6
CDR3 length: 15
D gene: TRBD1
CDR3 DNA: TGTGCCAGCAGCCCCTCACAGGGGTATAATTCACCCCTCCACTTT
CDR3 protein: CASSPSQGYNSPLHF

V gene: TRBV4-1
clone size: -
J gene: TRBJ2-7
CDR3 length: 13
D gene: TRBD1
CDR3 DNA: TGCGCCAGCAGCCCTCGACAGGGCTACGAGCAGTACTTC
CDR3 protein: CASSPRQGYEQYF

V gene: TRBV4-1
clone size: -
J gene: TRBJ1-5
CDR3 length: 15
D gene: TRBD1
CDR3 DNA: TGCGCCAGCAGCCCCGGGACAGGGAGCAATCAGCCCCAGCATTTT
CDR3 protein: CASSPGTGSNQPQHF

V gene: TRBV6-5
clone size: once
J gene: TRBJ1-2
CDR3 length: 12
D gene: -
CDR3 DNA: TGTGCCAGCAGGCTCAGGGGCTCTGGCTACACCTTC
CDR3 protein: CASRLRGSGYTF

V gene: TRBV3-1/TRBV3-2
clone size: -
J gene: TRBJ1-4
CDR3 length: 13
D gene: TRBD1
CDR3 DNA: TGTGCCAGCAGCCAAGCTGGGGACAGAAAACTGTTTTTT
CDR3 protein: CASSQAGDRKLFF

V gene: TRBV5-1
clone size: -
J gene: TRBJ2-3
CDR3 length: 15
D gene: -
CDR3 DNA: TGCGCCAGCACTATACGACTCACTCCACCTGATACGCAGTATTTT
CDR3 protein: CASTIRLTPPDTQYF

V gene: TRBV29-1
clone size: -
J gene: TRBJ1-2
CDR3 length: 13
D gene: TRBD1
CDR3 DNA: TGCAGCGTTGCCGGGACAGGGGGCTCTGGCTACACCTTC
CDR3 protein: CSVAGTGGSGYTF

V gene: TRBV2
clone size: -
J gene: TRBJ1-6
CDR3 length: 13
D gene: -
CDR3 DNA: TGTGCTTCGGGGCGGGAGAATAATTCACCCCTCCACTTT
CDR3 protein: CASGRENNSPLHF

V gene: TRBV4-1
clone size: -
J gene: TRBJ2-7
CDR3 length: 14
D gene: TRBD1
CDR3 DNA: TGCGCCAGCAGCCACACAGGGGCGCCCTACGAGCAGTACTTC
CDR3 protein: CASSHTGAPYEQYF